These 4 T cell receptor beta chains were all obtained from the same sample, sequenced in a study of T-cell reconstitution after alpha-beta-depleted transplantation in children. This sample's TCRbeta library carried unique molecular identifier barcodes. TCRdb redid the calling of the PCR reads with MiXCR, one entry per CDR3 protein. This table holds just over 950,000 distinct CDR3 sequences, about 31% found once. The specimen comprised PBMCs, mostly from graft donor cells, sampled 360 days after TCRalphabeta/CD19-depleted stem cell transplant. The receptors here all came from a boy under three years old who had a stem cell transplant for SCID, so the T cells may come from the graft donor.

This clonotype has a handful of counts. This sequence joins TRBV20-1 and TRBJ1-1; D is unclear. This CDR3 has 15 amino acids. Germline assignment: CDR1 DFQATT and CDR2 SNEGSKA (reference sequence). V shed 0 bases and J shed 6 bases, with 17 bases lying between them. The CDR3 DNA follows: TGCAGTGCTAGAGACCCCGTGAAGCGGTCTCCTGAAGCTTTCTTT. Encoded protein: CSARDPVKRSPEAFF.

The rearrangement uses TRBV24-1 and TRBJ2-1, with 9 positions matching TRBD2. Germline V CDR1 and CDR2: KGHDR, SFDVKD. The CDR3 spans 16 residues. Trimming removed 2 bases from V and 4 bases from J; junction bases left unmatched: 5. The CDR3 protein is CATSDSLAGNYNEQFF. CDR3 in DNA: TGTGCCACCAGTGATTCCCTAGCGGGGAATTACAATGAGCAGTTCTTC.

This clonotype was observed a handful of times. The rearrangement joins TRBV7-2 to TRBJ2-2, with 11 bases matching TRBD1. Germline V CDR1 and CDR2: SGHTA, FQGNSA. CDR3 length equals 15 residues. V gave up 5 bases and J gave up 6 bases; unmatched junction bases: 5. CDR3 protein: CASSTDRGLAGELFF. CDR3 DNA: TGTGCCAGCAGCACGGACAGGGGGCTCGCCGGGGAGCTGTTTTTT.

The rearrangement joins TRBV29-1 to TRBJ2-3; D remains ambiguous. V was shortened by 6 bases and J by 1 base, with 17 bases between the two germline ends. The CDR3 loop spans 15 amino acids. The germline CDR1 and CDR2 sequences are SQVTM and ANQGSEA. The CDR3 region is CSVPAFGRGTDTQYF. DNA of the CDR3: TGCAGCGTCCCGGCCTTTGGGCGCGGCACAGATACGCAGTATTTT.